These 2 T cell receptor beta chains came from one sample sequenced in a study of early T cells in non-severe SARS-CoV-2 infection. From the 5' RACE reads, TCRdb called clonotypes with MiXCR, one entry per CDR3 protein. Here the sample spans about 26,000 distinct CDR3 sequences, roughly 5% being singletons. Sample: whole blood. These TCRs come from an adult who was a healthcare worker with PCR-confirmed SARS-CoV-2 infection or an uninfected control (not recorded which).

This clonotype was seen many times. The gene calls are TRBV12-3 or TRBV12-4 and TRBJ2-2; the D is unclear. The CDR3 sequence is 16 residues long. The V gene lost 7 bases and the J gene lost 2 bases, with 17 bases spanning the gap. The CDR3 here is CASTHTYTDNTGELFF. In DNA, the CDR3 is TGTGCCAGCACCCACACTTACACGGATAACACCGGGGAGCTGTTTTTT.

The CDR3 region is CASSPSIGGGGNIQYF. The CDR3 DNA reads as TGTGCCAGCTCACCAAGTATAGGTGGGGGAGGAAACATTCAGTACTTC. The J gene is TRBJ2-4, the V gene TRBV18; possible D gene TRBD2, 6 bases. The germline V gene has CDR1 KGHSH and CDR2 LQKENI. The V and J ends lost 2 bases and 6 bases respectively, with 17 bases between them. There are 16 residues in the CDR3. Supplemented by reference TRBV18 and TRBJ2-4, the full variable domain reads NAGVMQNPRHLVRRRGQEARLRCSPMKGHSHVYWYRQLPEEGLKFMVYLQKENIIDESGMPKERFSAEFPKEGPSILRIQQVVRGDSAAYFCASSPSIGGGGNIQYFGAGTRLSVL.